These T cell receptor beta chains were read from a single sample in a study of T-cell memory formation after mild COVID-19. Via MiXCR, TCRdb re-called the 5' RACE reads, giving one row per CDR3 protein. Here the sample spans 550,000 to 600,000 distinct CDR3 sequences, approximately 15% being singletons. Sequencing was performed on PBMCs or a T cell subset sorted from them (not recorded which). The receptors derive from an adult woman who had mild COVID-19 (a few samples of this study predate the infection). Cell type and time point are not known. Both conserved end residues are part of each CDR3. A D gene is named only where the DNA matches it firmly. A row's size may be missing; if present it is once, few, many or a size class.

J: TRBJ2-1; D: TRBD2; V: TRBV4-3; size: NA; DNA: TGCGCCAGCAGCCAGGGACTAGCGGGACGTGAGCAGTTCTTC; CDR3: CASSQGLAGREQFF
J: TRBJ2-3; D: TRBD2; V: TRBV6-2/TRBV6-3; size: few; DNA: TGTGCCAGCAGTTCACTAGCGGGGACTAGCACAGATACGCAGTATTTT; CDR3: CASSSLAGTSTDTQYF
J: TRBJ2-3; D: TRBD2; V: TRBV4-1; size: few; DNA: TGCGCCAGCAGCCAAGGCGTACTAGCGGTCACAGATACGCAGTATTTT; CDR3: CASSQGVLAVTDTQYF
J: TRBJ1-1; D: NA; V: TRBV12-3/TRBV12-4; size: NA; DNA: TGTGCCAGCCTCTACCGCGGCACTGAAGCTTTCTTT; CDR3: CASLYRGTEAFF
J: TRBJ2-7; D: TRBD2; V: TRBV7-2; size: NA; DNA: TGTGCCAGCAGCCTCCACGGACTAGCGGGGGGTTCCGCTAGGCGGCAGTACTTC; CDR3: CASSLHGLAGGSARRQYF
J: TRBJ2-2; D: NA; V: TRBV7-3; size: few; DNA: TGTGCCAGCAGAGCAACCGGTATTTCGAACACCGGGGAGCTGTTTTTT; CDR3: CASRATGISNTGELFF
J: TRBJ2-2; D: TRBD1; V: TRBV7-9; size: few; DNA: TGTGCCAGCAGCTGGGACAGTATTTGGACCGGGGAGCTGTTTTTT; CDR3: CASSWDSIWTGELFF
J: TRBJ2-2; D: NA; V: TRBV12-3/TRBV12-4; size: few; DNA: TGTGCCAGCAGTTTAGCTACCACCTCATCCGCGAACACCGGGGAGCTGTTTTTT; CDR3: CASSLATTSSANTGELFF
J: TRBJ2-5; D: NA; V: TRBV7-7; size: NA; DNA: TGTGCTAGCAGCTTAGGGCGCCAGCTCCAAGAGACCCAGTACTTC; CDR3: CASSLGRQLQETQYF
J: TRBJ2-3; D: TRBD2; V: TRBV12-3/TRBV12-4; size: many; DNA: TGTGCCAGCAGTCGGAGCGGGGGGACAGATACGCAGTATTTT; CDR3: CASSRSGGTDTQYF
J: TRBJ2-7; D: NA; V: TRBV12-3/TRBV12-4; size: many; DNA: TGTGCCAGCAGTCTTGGGGGAGGGCAGTACTTC; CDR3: CASSLGGGQYF
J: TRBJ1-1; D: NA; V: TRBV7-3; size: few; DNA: TGTGCCAGCAGACACGGAGGGCGTGGCACTGAAGCTTTCTTT; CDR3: CASRHGGRGTEAFF
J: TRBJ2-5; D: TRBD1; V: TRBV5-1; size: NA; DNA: TGCGCCAGCAGATTACAGGGGGCTCAAGAGACCCAGTACTTC; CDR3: CASRLQGAQETQYF
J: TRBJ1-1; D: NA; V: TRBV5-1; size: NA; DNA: TGCGCCAGCAGCTTGGGGCAGGGCCGGGTCAACACTGAAGCTTTCTTT; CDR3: CASSLGQGRVNTEAFF
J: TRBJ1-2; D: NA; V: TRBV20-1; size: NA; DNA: TGCAGTGCTAGAGAACCGAGGACGGCGGACTATGGCTACACCTTC; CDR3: CSAREPRTADYGYTF
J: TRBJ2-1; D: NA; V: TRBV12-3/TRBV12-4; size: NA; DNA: TGTGCCAGCAGTTTCATCTGGGATAGCGGAAGGCGCTCCTACAATGAGCAGTTCTTC; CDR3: CASSFIWDSGRRSYNEQFF
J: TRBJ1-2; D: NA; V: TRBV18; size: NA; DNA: TGTGCCAGCTCACCAAGTGGGGCCGACTATGGCTACACCTTC; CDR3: CASSPSGADYGYTF
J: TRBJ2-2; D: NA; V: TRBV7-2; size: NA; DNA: TGTGCCAGCAGCTCGAGGACAGACACCGGGGAGCTGTTTTTT; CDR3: CASSSRTDTGELFF
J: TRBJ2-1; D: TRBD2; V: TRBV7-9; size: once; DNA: TGTGCCAGCAGCCAACCGACGGGACTAGCGGTTCTAGAGCAGTTCTTC; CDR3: CASSQPTGLAVLEQFF
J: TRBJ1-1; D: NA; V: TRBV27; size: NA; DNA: TGTGCCAGCAGTTTAAGGCTCTCGACAGGTGGAAGTGAAGCTTTCTTT; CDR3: CASSLRLSTGGSEAFF
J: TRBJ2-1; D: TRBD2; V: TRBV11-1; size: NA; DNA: TGTGCCAGCAGACACATCCCCCTCCACAGGGGGACTAGCGGGGGACTAGAATACAATGAGCAGTTCTTC; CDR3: CASRHIPLHRGTSGGLEYNEQFF
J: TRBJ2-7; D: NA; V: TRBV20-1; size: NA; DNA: TGCAGTGCAAGAACGGTCGGCAGCGTCTACGAGCAGTACTTC; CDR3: CSARTVGSVYEQYF
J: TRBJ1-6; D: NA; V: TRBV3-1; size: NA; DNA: TGTGCCAGCAGCCCTCGGACGGGATATCATAATTCACCCCTCCACTTT; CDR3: CASSPRTGYHNSPLHF
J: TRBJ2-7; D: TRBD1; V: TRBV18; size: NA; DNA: TGTGCCAGCTCACCACCGGAAAGGGGGCGCACCGAGCAGTACTTC; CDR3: CASSPPERGRTEQYF
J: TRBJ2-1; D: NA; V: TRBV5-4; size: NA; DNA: TGTGCCAGCAGCTTGGGTGGGACGACCTACAATGAGCAGTTCTTC; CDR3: CASSLGGTTYNEQFF
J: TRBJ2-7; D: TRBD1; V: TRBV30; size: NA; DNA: TGTGCCTGGAGGCTACCCGGGACAGGGGGCAACGAGCAGTACTTC; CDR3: CAWRLPGTGGNEQYF